What follows are 21 T cell receptor beta chains derived from one specimen sequenced in a study of Graves' ophthalmopathy and Graves' hyperthyroidism. RNA transcripts were the template, and TCR beta CDR3 regions were amplified from them. First-round RT-PCR with HTBI primers preceded a second-round multiplex PCR. TCRdb re-called the multiplex PCR reads through MiXCR, storing one row per CDR3 protein. The sample holds about 340,000 distinct CDR3 sequences, roughly 17% seen once. Sequencing was done on a sample of peripheral blood. Receptors originate from an adult man with Graves' ophthalmopathy.

This clonotype was observed at least ten times. The rearrangement joins TRBV5-1 to TRBJ2-7, with D unclear. CDR3 length: 11 residues. Germline loops: CDR1 SGHRS, CDR2 YFSETQ. Trimming shortened V by 1 base and J by 5 bases, and 4 bases separated the two germline ends. The CDR3 sequence is CASSLKDEQYF. In DNA form, the CDR3 reads TGCGCCAGCAGCTTGAAGGACGAGCAGTACTTC.

This clonotype showed up many times. The chain has TRBV20-1 and TRBJ2-7; TRBD1 aligns across 9 bases. This CDR3 comprises 14 residues. Germline V gene lookup returns CDR1 DFQATT and CDR2 SNEGSKA (reference sequence). Losses at the gene ends were 6 bases for V and 2 bases for J; bases not matched to a gene: 8. The CDR3 DNA is TGCAGTGCCGGACAGGGGCGCATTACCTACGAGCAGTACTTC. It encodes CSAGQGRITYEQYF.

There are many counts of this clonotype. This chain uses TRBV30 with TRBJ1-1, with a possible D match to TRBD1 (6 bases). The V gene's germline CDR1 is GTSNPN and CDR2 SVGIG (reference sequence). Trimming took 8 bases from V and 1 from J, leaving 14 bases between them. There are 13 residues in the CDR3. The CDR3 is CASRRTANTEAFF. The CDR3 DNA sequence: TGTGCCAGCCGTCGGACAGCGAACACTGAAGCTTTCTTT.

This chain uses TRBV5-1 with TRBJ2-2; the D is unclear. This CDR3 has 13 amino acids. V was cut by 0 bases and J by 7 bases, with 7 bases left in between. Germline CDR1 reads SGHRS; CDR2 reads YFSETQ. CDR3 protein: CASSLALDGELFF. CDR3 in DNA: TGCGCCAGCAGCTTGGCCCTTGACGGGGAGCTGTTTTTT.

This clonotype was detected ten times or more. The chain combines TRBV6-2 or TRBV6-3 with TRBJ2-2; 7 bases fit TRBD1. The CDR3 totals 15 residues. V was pared by 7 bases and J by 4 bases, with 9 bases of the junction left unmatched. The V gene's germline CDR1 is MNHEY and CDR2 SVGEGT. This CDR3 is CASNRGDRATGELFF. For the CDR3, the DNA is TGTGCCAGCAACCGTGGGGACAGAGCCACCGGGGAGCTGTTTTTT.

In its sample, this clonotype was seen many times. CDR3: CSARVGRQYQETQYF. CDR3 sequence (DNA): TGCAGTGCTAGAGTCGGCAGGCAGTACCAAGAGACCCAGTACTTC. The V and J genes are TRBV20-1 and TRBJ2-5, with D hard to call. The CDR3 contains 15 residues. Germline CDR1 DFQATT, CDR2 SNEGSKA (reference sequence). Trimming shortened V by 1 base and J by 0 bases, and 12 bases separated the two germline ends.

This clonotype was seen many times. This chain connects TRBV19 to TRBJ1-5, with 10 bases fitting TRBD1. The ends lost 3 bases at V and 7 bases at J; junction bases unmatched: 6. The CDR3 has 15 amino acids. Germline values: CDR1 LNHDA, CDR2 SQIVND (reference sequence). CDR3 region: CASSMDRGTVQPQHF. The CDR3 DNA follows: TGTGCCAGTAGTATGGACAGGGGGACTGTCCAGCCCCAGCATTTT.

Many counts were recorded for this clonotype. Just one base apart from a much larger clone, this may be a read error. The conserved closing phenylalanine or tryptophan is absent in this CDR3, likely reflecting a read error. The V and J genes are TRBV20-1 and TRBJ2-5; 11 nucleotides align to TRBD2. V lost 4 bases and J lost 0; bases outside the gene matches: 16. Germline V CDR1 and CDR2: DFQATT, SNEGSKA (reference sequence). The CDR3 sequence is 19 residues long. Here the CDR3 DNA reads TGCAGTGCTAAAAGTGTAGTACTAGCGGGAGCACTAAACCAAGAGACCCAGTACCTC. Protein product: CSAKSVVLAGALNQETQYL.

This clonotype was detected ten times or more. This sequence joins TRBV5-1 and TRBJ1-1, with 10 bases lining up with TRBD1. Trimming cost V 6 bases and J 4 bases; bases outside gene matches: 3. Germline assignment: CDR1 SGHRS and CDR2 YFSETQ. The CDR3 covers 13 residues. Here the CDR3 reads CASNGQGGTEAFF. As DNA, the CDR3 is TGCGCCAGCAACGGACAGGGGGGCACTGAAGCTTTCTTT. The variable domain in full, completed from reference TRBV5-1 and TRBJ1-1, reads KAGVTQTPRYLIKTRGQQVTLSCSPISGHRSVSWYQQTPGQGLQFLFEYFSETQRNKGNFPGRFSGRQFSNSRSEMNVSTLELGDSALYLCASNGQGGTEAFFGQGTRLTVV.

The chain combines TRBV7-2 with TRBJ2-7; 9 bases are a match to TRBD1. The CDR3 sequence is 15 residues long. Germline CDR1 and CDR2: SGHTA and FQGNSA. J was trimmed by 0 bases and V by 3 bases; bases with no gene match: 3. CDR3 DNA sequence: TGTGCCAGCAGCTTCGGGACAGGGAGCTCCTACGAGCAGTACTTC. Amino acids: CASSFGTGSSYEQYF.

This clonotype was counted many times. The rearrangement uses TRBV6-2 or TRBV6-3 and TRBJ1-5; a possible D gene is TRBD1 (5 bases). In germline, CDR1 is MNHEY, CDR2 SVGEGT. Trimming took 0 bases from V and 2 from J, leaving 14 bases between them. The CDR3 has 17 amino acids. The CDR3 reads CASSYSDKGMGNQPQHF. The CDR3 bases are TGTGCCAGCAGTTACTCGGACAAGGGCATGGGCAATCAGCCCCAGCATTTT.

This clonotype was counted ten times or more. The chain is built from TRBV2 and TRBJ1-1, with D perhaps matching TRBD1 (5 bases). The CDR3 loop spans 13 amino acids. V lost 10 bases, J lost 2 bases, and 14 bases lay in between. CDR1 is SNHLY and CDR2 is FYNNEI in the germline V gene. The CDR3 region has the DNA TGTGCCATGCACGCGACAGCCAACACTGAAGCTTTCTTT. Its translation: CAMHATANTEAFF.

This clonotype came up many times. This chain uses TRBV20-1 with TRBJ2-7; D possibly uses TRBD1 or TRBD2 (5 bases each). This CDR3 has 13 amino acids. Between the trimmed V and J ends, which lost 5 bases and 7 bases, there was a span of 18 bases. Germline V gene lookup returns CDR1 DFQATT and CDR2 SNEGSKA (reference sequence). This CDR3 reads CSAPEETGPEQYF. The CDR3 DNA reads as TGCAGTGCTCCAGAAGAAACGGGGCCAGAGCAGTACTTC.

In its sample, this clonotype was seen once. The rearrangement links TRBV6-1 to TRBJ2-7, with D possibly TRBD1 on 5 matching bases. Per germline, CDR1 MNHNS and CDR2 SASEGT. The CDR3 length is 15 residues. The V end was cut by 0 bases, the J end by 0 bases, with 9 bases between. The CDR3 DNA sequence: TGTGCCAGCAGTGAAGCCAGGGCTCTCTCCTACGAGCAGTACTTC. Protein sequence: CASSEARALSYEQYF.

The chain uses TRBV12-5 and TRBJ1-1; D is unresolved. Trimming pared 0 bases from V and 2 bases from J, leaving 10 bases between. This CDR3 has 15 amino acids. Germline V lookup: CDR1 LGHNT, CDR2 FRNRAP. The CDR3 region is CASGLVGGANTEAFF. In DNA, the CDR3 is TGTGCTAGTGGTTTGGTAGGTGGAGCAAACACTGAAGCTTTCTTT.

This clonotype was seen repeatedly, ten times or more. The chain carries TRBV12-3 or TRBV12-4 and TRBJ2-4, with D unclear. The V and J ends lost 5 bases and 0 bases respectively, with 17 bases between them. This CDR3 region has 17 residues. The CDR3 nucleotides are TGTGCCAGCAGTCAGCAGACAAGCCCAATAGCCAAAAACATTCAGTACTTC. Translated, it gives CASSQQTSPIAKNIQYF.

This clonotype was recorded many times. The chain employs TRBV6-1 and TRBJ2-7; possibly TRBD1 for D (6 bases). V lost 1 base to trimming and J lost 0 bases, with 19 bases between them. Germline CDR1 is MNHNS and CDR2 is SASEGT. This CDR3 spans 18 amino acids. CDR3 nucleotides: TGTGCCAGCAGTGAAGGGCCTATGGGGGCCACCGACTCCTACGAGCAGTACTTC. Its protein product is CASSEGPMGATDSYEQYF.

The sample holds many counts of this clonotype. V usage is TRBV20-1 and J usage is TRBJ2-5, with D perhaps given as TRBD1 or TRBD2 (5 bases each). In germline, CDR1 is DFQATT, CDR2 SNEGSKA (reference sequence). The V end was cut by 1 base, the J end by 2 bases, with 11 bases between. CDR3 length equals 14 residues. CDR3 sequence (DNA): TGCAGTGCTAGAGTTCCAGGGAGACAAGAGACCCAGTACTTC. Residues: CSARVPGRQETQYF.

The gene calls are TRBV29-1 and TRBJ1-1, with 9 bases aligning to TRBD1. This CDR3 contains 13 residues. V was clipped by 6 bases and J by 6 bases; unmatched bases: 8. The V gene's germline CDR1 is SQVTM and CDR2 ANQGSEA. CDR3: CSVSRTGESEAFF. DNA of the CDR3: TGCAGCGTGAGCCGGACAGGGGAGTCTGAAGCTTTCTTT.

On this clonotype itself: This may come from a read error, since a much larger clone is one base off. The J gene is TRBJ2-7, the V gene TRBV29-1, with TRBD2 identical over 13 bases. Per the germline V gene, CDR1 is SQVTM and CDR2 is ANQGSEA. The CDR3 is 15 amino acids. CDR3 protein: CSVVPGGLAGDEHYF. The CDR3, as DNA: TGCAGCGTTGTCCCAGGAGGACTAGCGGGAGACGAGCATTACTTC.

This clonotype has at least ten counts. The gene calls are TRBV7-2 and TRBJ2-5, with D unresolved. Germline values: CDR1 SGHTA, CDR2 FQGNSA. The CDR3 length is 12 residues. Trimming shortened V by 3 bases and J by 6 bases, and 8 bases separated the two germline ends. The CDR3 region is CASSFQAQTQYF. CDR3 DNA: TGTGCCAGCAGCTTCCAGGCTCAGACCCAGTACTTC.